Below are 21 T cell receptor beta chains sequenced from a single sample in a study of T cell responses to AZD1222 COVID-19 vaccine (dated by TCRdb to the early 2020s). Libraries were built with the immunoSEQ multiplex PCR assay. TCRdb re-hosts the immuneACCESS table, in-frame sequences only. Its copies lack some clones; in the studies checked, an unresolved V gene accounts for under half of them, and the cause for the rest is not known. The sample table records over 100,000 clones; over 90% of these occur just once. The ten largest account for 1.5% to 2% of the sample. The time point label for this specimen denotes: baseline before first vaccination. This sample comprised peripheral blood, obtained on day 0 of AZD1222 vaccination. The receptors originated from an adult in good health.

This rearrangement joins TRBV30 to TRBJ1-6; D is perhaps TRBD1 (5 bases). This CDR3 has 14 residues. Germline CDR1 GTSNPN, CDR2 SVGIG (reference sequence). V dropped 2 bases and J dropped 10 bases, with 15 bases sitting between them. CDR3 protein: CAWSLAGEESPLHF. The CDR3 DNA is TGTGCCTGGAGTTTGGCGGGGGAAGAATCACCCCTCCACTTT.

The V call is TRBV28, the J call TRBJ1-2; 8 positions match TRBD1. With V trimmed by 6 bases and J by 8 bases, 17 bases remained unmatched. The germline V gene has CDR1 MDHEN and CDR2 SYDVKM. The CDR3 sequence is 16 residues long. CDR3 region: CASSLPPGQDEEGYTF. Here the CDR3 DNA reads TGTGCCAGCAGCCTCCCTCCGGGACAGGATGAAGAAGGCTACACCTTC.

The chain is built from TRBV11-1 and TRBJ2-2, with 7 bases fitting TRBD1. This CDR3 is built from 16 residues. J lost 3 bases, V lost 5 bases, and 9 bases had no gene match. Per the germline V gene, CDR1 is SGHAT and CDR2 is FQDESV (reference sequence). CDR3 in DNA: TGTGCCAGCAGCGGAGACAGGGAAGGGGACACCGGGGAGCTGTTTTTT. Translated: CASSGDREGDTGELFF.

This sequence joins TRBV14 and TRBJ1-1, with TRBD1 matching 7 bases. The CDR3 consists of 15 residues. Germline CDR1 and CDR2: SGHDN and FVKESK. V trimming: 0 bases; J trimming: 9 bases; junction bases outside the gene matches: 10. This CDR3 reads CASSQDLNRQGQAFF. DNA for the CDR3: TGTGCCAGCAGCCAAGACTTAAACAGACAGGGACAAGCTTTCTTT.

The V gene is TRBV7-9, the J gene TRBJ1-1; D is unclear. Germline-derived CDR1 and CDR2 are SEHNR and FQNEAQ (reference sequence). Trimming left V 2 bases short and J 1 base short, with 11 bases between. This CDR3 has 15 residues. The CDR3 sequence is CASSLLWDQNTEAFF. The CDR3 bases are TGTGCCAGCAGCTTACTCTGGGATCAGAACACTGAAGCTTTCTTT.

The rearrangement joins TRBV4-3 to TRBJ1-1; D gene ambiguous. V lost 2 bases to trimming and J lost 1 base, with 2 bases between them. Germline-derived CDR1 and CDR2 are LGHNA and YSLEER. The CDR3 runs 12 residues. CDR3 amino acids: CASSQRNTEAFF. CDR3 sequence (DNA): TGCGCCAGCAGCCAAAGGAACACTGAAGCTTTCTTT.

This clone was picked up one time. The V and J genes are TRBV30 and TRBJ2-3; the D gene is possibly TRBD2 (6 bases). The CDR3 covers 13 residues. CDR1 and CDR2 from the germline V gene are GTSNPN and SVGIG (reference sequence). Trimming cost V 4 bases and J 6 bases, with 14 bases left between them. This CDR3 reads CAWIRAGRDTQYF. The CDR3 DNA is TGTGCCTGGATTCGGGCGGGGAGGGATACGCAGTATTTT.

Only a few counts were recorded for this clone. The chain employs TRBV4-2 and TRBJ1-1; D is uncertain. From germline, CDR1 is LGHNA and CDR2 YNFKEQ. The CDR3 extends over 14 amino acids. V was pared by 2 bases and J by 3 bases, with 10 bases between. This CDR3 is CASSQSTGDTEAFF. The DNA for the CDR3 is TGTGCCAGCAGCCAATCCACGGGAGACACTGAAGCTTTCTTT.

Note on this clone: An end of the junction differs from the germline gene, which may be a read error. The rearrangement uses TRBV2 and TRBJ2-3, with 12 bases identical to TRBD2. The CDR3 sequence is 16 residues long. Germline lookup yields CDR1 SNHLY and CDR2 FYNNEI. The CDR3 sequence is CASSQLTSGSKDTQYF. As DNA, the CDR3 is TGTGCCAGCAGTCAACTGACTAGCGGGAGCAAAGATACGCAGTATTTT.

The rearrangement links TRBV28 to TRBJ2-3; D is possibly TRBD2 (6 bases). CDR1 MDHEN and CDR2 SYDVKM come from the germline V gene. V lost 3 bases and J lost 7, with 23 bases in between. The CDR3 has 17 residues. The CDR3 spells CASSFPERAPGVHTQYF. CDR3 bases: TGTGCCAGCAGTTTCCCCGAGCGGGCCCCGGGGGTACATACGCAGTATTTT. Variable domain in full (rest from reference TRBV28 and TRBJ2-3): DVKVTQSSRYLVKRTGEKVFLECVQDMDHENMFWYRQDPGLGLRLIYFSYDVKMKEKGDIPEGYSVSREKKERFSLILESASTNQTSMYLCASSFPERAPGVHTQYFGPGTRLTVL.

J is TRBJ2-7 and V is TRBV5-1; perhaps TRBD1 as D (6 bases). This CDR3 is 15 amino acids long. Germline assignment: CDR1 SGHRS and CDR2 YFSETQ. V lost 4 bases, J lost 0 bases, and 14 bases lay in between. The CDR3 DNA reads as TGCGCCAGCAGCCGCCCCGACAGGAGCTCCTACGAGCAGTACTTC. Translating gives CASSRPDRSSYEQYF.

The rearrangement joins TRBV6-5 to TRBJ2-3; D perhaps matches TRBD2 (6 bases). The CDR3 runs 12 residues. The V gene's germline CDR1 is MNHEY and CDR2 SVGAGI. Trimming pared 11 bases from V and 0 bases from J, leaving 9 bases between. The CDR3 DNA sequence: TGTGCCTCGGGGGATAGCACAGATACGCAGTATTTT. Its translation: CASGDSTDTQYF.

The CDR3 region is CASSQAPGTAQYF. The CDR3 coding sequence is TGTGCCAGCAGCCAGGCCCCCGGGACAGCCCAGTACTTC. This chain joins TRBV3-1 (or the pseudogene TRBV3-2) and TRBJ2-7; 7 bases align to TRBD1. The CDR3 length is 13 residues. V gave up 3 bases and J gave up 10 bases; unmatched junction bases: 9. The V gene's germline CDR1 is LGHDT and CDR2 YNNKEL (reference sequence).

This chain joins TRBV7-6 and TRBJ2-1; D assignment may be TRBD1 or TRBD2 (7 bases each). The CDR3 consists of 14 residues. Trimming took off 5 bases at V and 10 bases at J, with 18 bases between the two ends. Germline CDR1 is SGHVS and CDR2 is FNYEAQ. The CDR3 loop is CASSRGETGDEQFF. CDR3 nucleotide sequence: TGTGCCAGCAGCCGGGGGGAAACAGGGGACGAGCAGTTCTTC.

The chain has TRBV27 and TRBJ2-7; D might be TRBD2 (6 bases). This CDR3 is built from 15 residues. The V end was cut by 0 bases, the J end by 2 bases, with 11 bases between. Germline V gene lookup returns CDR1 MNHEY and CDR2 SMNVEV (reference sequence). The CDR3 sequence is CASSLSVAAPYEQYF. The DNA of the CDR3 is TGTGCCAGCAGTTTATCTGTAGCGGCCCCCTACGAGCAGTACTTC.

J is TRBJ1-2 and V is TRBV5-8; 7 bases map to TRBD1. J was trimmed by 8 bases and V by 4 bases; bases with no gene match: 8. Germline V gene data show CDR1 as SGHTS and CDR2 as YDEGEE. This CDR3 comprises 13 residues. This CDR3 reads CASSAHRGKGYTF. CDR3 nucleotide sequence: TGTGCCAGCAGCGCCCACAGGGGTAAAGGCTACACCTTC.

The V call is TRBV4-3, the J call TRBJ1-2, with 7 nucleotides matching TRBD1. Germline V gives CDR1 LGHNA, CDR2 YSLEER. CDR3 length: 15 amino acids. Germline trimming cut 0 bases from V and 8 bases from J; bases unmatched to any gene: 9. The CDR3 loop is CASSQDSGGSGGYTF. CDR3 nucleotides: TGCGCCAGCAGCCAAGACTCAGGGGGGTCCGGAGGCTACACCTTC.

The chain uses TRBV4-1 and TRBJ1-5; D is uncertain. This CDR3 spans 15 amino acids. Trimming took off 3 bases at V and 9 bases at J, with 18 bases between the two ends. Germline V gives CDR1 MGHRA, CDR2 YSYEKL. CDR3 in amino acids: CASSHGSQELGPQHF. For the CDR3, the DNA is TGCGCCAGCAGCCACGGTAGTCAGGAGCTTGGGCCCCAGCATTTT.

This clone appeared once. The V and J genes are TRBV25-1 and TRBJ1-1; D remains ambiguous. Trimming took off 2 bases at V and 0 bases at J, with 7 bases between the two ends. Germline loops: CDR1 MGHDK, CDR2 SYGVNS. The CDR3 is made up of 14 amino acids. The CDR3 here is CASSEQTLNTEAFF. The CDR3 DNA reads TGTGCCAGCAGTGAACAGACTCTGAACACTGAAGCTTTCTTT.

The CDR3 region is CASSLTPTGQDAKINQPQHF. The CDR3 region has the DNA TGTGCCAGCAGTTTAACCCCCACGGGACAGGACGCAAAAATCAATCAGCCCCAGCATTTT. The chain employs TRBV27 and TRBJ1-5, with 8 positions matching TRBD1. Germline V gives CDR1 MNHEY, CDR2 SMNVEV (reference sequence). This CDR3 has 20 amino acids. J gave up 3 bases and V 2 bases, and 18 bases lay outside the gene matches.

The rearrangement uses TRBV12-5 and TRBJ2-5; TRBD1 aligns across 10 bases. V dropped 4 bases and J dropped 4; count of bases not matched to a gene: 9. Germline CDR1 LGHNT, CDR2 FRNRAP. The length of the CDR3 is 16 residues. CDR3 protein: CASGSVGTGVGETQYF. The CDR3 DNA reads TGTGCTAGTGGTTCGGTTGGGACAGGGGTCGGAGAGACCCAGTACTTC.